One TCR beta chain is described in this entry. The target antigen is unknown. Every bit of the isolated RNA underwent reverse transcription, so sequencing read expressed TCRB transcripts. Profiled with immunoSEQ multiplex PCR; TCRdb holds only in-frame clones, not every one. The data show roughly 730,000 clones, around 15% seen once. This sample stems from a study of beta chain features in type 1 diabetes. The V end was cut by 1 base, the J end by 1 base, with 7 bases between. The CDR3 sequence is 14 residues long. Per the germline V gene, CDR1 is PRHDT and CDR2 is FYEKMQ (reference sequence). Every participating donor gave one draw, a heparinised blood sample averaging around 0.11 L. CD4+ cells of the naive, central memory, regulatory and stem cell-like memory types were sorted via CD45RO/CCR7/CD25/CD127/CD95/CD27. General study points: Among all four CD4+ subsets, Type 1 diabetes patients had TCRB CDR3s that were moderately but significantly shorter. PCR, the amplification step, might favor shorter templates, equally in patients and controls.

This TCR was recovered from a man aged 18 to 30 with type 1 diabetes. The chain links TRBV13 to TRBJ2-5, with D uncertain. Sequencing was carried out using naive CD4+ T cells from blood. The CDR3 sequence is CASSLERLQETQYF. In nucleotides, the CDR3 is TGTGCCAGCAGCTTAGAACGCCTCCAAGAGACCCAGTACTTC.